Each of the 26 T cell receptor beta chains below was sequenced from the same sample in a study of CD8 T cells in Susac syndrome. cDNA came from about 0.5 to 1 ug RNA primed by random hexamers. One entry per CDR3 protein, called by TCRdb with MiXCR from the immunoSEQ multiplex PCR reads. The table has around 160,000 distinct CDR3 sequences, roughly 94% seen once. The sample comprised CD4+ T cells from PBMCs. Receptors were obtained from a human donor with multiple sclerosis.

This clonotype was counted once. V gene TRBV7-2 combines with J gene TRBJ2-3, with D possibly matching TRBD1 (6 bases). The CDR3 is 14 residues long. The V end was cut by 5 bases, the J end by 5 bases, with 14 bases between. Germline CDR1 reads SGHTA; CDR2 reads FQGNSA. The CDR3 DNA reads TGTGCCAGCAGCAGGGACACTGGACAAGATACGCAGTATTTT. Encoded protein: CASSRDTGQDTQYF. The full variable domain, with the rest looked up from reference TRBV7-2 and TRBJ2-3, is GAGVSQSPSNKVTEKGKDVELRCDPISGHTALYWYRQSLGQGLEFLIYFQGNSAPDKSGLPSDRFSAERTGGSVSTLTIQRTQQEDSAVYLCASSRDTGQDTQYFGPGTRLTVL.

The rearrangement joins TRBV6-2 or TRBV6-3 to TRBJ2-1; 11 nucleotides align to TRBD1. Germline loops: CDR1 MNHEY, CDR2 SVGEGT. V shed 0 bases and J 4 bases; nucleotides not matched to a gene: 5. There are 17 residues in the CDR3. CDR3 bases: TGTGCCAGCAGTTACTCGTTCGGGACAGGGGGGTACAATGAGCAGTTCTTC. Amino acids: CASSYSFGTGGYNEQFF.

In this sample, this clonotype turned up once. The V and J genes are TRBV5-1 and TRBJ1-4; D gene unclear. The CDR3 sequence is 17 residues long. The germline V and J ends were trimmed by 0 bases and 2 bases, with 14 bases remaining between them. Germline V gene lookup returns CDR1 SGHRS and CDR2 YFSETQ. CDR3 nucleotides: TGCGCCAGCAGCTTGGCGGGATTATTGGCCACTAATGAAAAACTGTTTTTT. Translated: CASSLAGLLATNEKLFF.

This sequence joins TRBV10-3 and TRBJ2-1, with TRBD1 identical over 9 bases. V trimming: 10 bases; J trimming: 7 bases; junction bases outside the gene matches: 8. The CDR3 is 13 residues long. The germline gives CDR1 ENHRY, CDR2 SYGVKD. DNA for the CDR3: TGTGCCAGTAAACCCGGGACAGGGAATGAGCAGTTCTTC. The encoded protein is CASKPGTGNEQFF.

This clonotype came up once. The V and J genes are TRBV20-1 and TRBJ1-5, with a possible D match to TRBD1 (6 bases). CDR1 and CDR2 (germline): DFQATT, SNEGSKA (reference sequence). This CDR3 is 13 amino acids long. Trimming pared 4 bases from V and 6 bases from J, leaving 13 bases between. The chain's CDR3 is CSATMQGSQPQHF. CDR3 DNA sequence: TGCAGTGCTACTATGCAGGGGTCTCAGCCCCAGCATTTT.

The chain links TRBV11-2 to TRBJ2-5; D is possibly TRBD2 (6 bases). Trimming stripped 5 bases from V and 5 bases from J, with 15 bases between. The germline CDR1 and CDR2 sequences are SGHAT and FQNNGV. This CDR3 spans 14 amino acids. This CDR3 is CASSPWGVGETQYF. The CDR3, as DNA: TGTGCCAGCAGCCCCTGGGGGGTAGGGGAGACCCAGTACTTC.

The V gene is TRBV29-1, the J gene TRBJ2-3; D gene uncertain. Trimming shortened V by 3 bases and J by 2 bases, and 9 bases separated the two germline ends. The germline V gene has CDR1 SQVTM and CDR2 ANQGSEA. The CDR3 has 13 residues. The CDR3 region has the DNA TGCAGCGTTGATACCCAGAACACAGATACGCAGTATTTT. It is translated as CSVDTQNTDTQYF.

V usage is TRBV2 and J usage is TRBJ1-5, with D possibly being TRBD1 (6 bases). The CDR3 has 13 amino acids. Germline CDR1 is SNHLY and CDR2 is FYNNEI. Deletions cut 10 bases from V and 4 bases from J, with 14 bases between. CDR3: CAIRTDVNQPQHF. The CDR3 nucleotides read TGTGCCATAAGGACAGACGTAAATCAGCCCCAGCATTTT.

This clonotype was counted a single time. The rearrangement uses TRBV7-2 and TRBJ2-5; TRBD1 agrees at 8 bases. Germline CDR1 is SGHTA and CDR2 is FQGNSA. The CDR3 is 13 amino acids. After removal of 5 bases from V and 6 bases from J, the junction contained 5 bases not matched to a gene. The DNA for the CDR3 is TGTGCCAGCAGCCTAGACAGGGGAAAGACCCAGTACTTC. This gives the protein CASSLDRGKTQYF. The full variable domain, in which reference TRBV7-2 and TRBJ2-5 provide the parts outside the CDR3, is GAGVSQSPSNKVTEKGKDVELRCDPISGHTALYWYRQSLGQGLEFLIYFQGNSAPDKSGLPSDRFSAERTGGSVSTLTIQRTQQEDSAVYLCASSLDRGKTQYFGPGTRLLVL.

The V and J genes are TRBV29-1 and TRBJ1-5; 7 bases are a match to TRBD1. Germline CDR1 SQVTM, CDR2 ANQGSEA. The CDR3 totals 13 residues. With 4 bases clipped from V and 3 bases from J, the junction kept 3 bases outside the gene matches. The CDR3 sequence: CSVARGDNQPQHF. The CDR3 DNA follows: TGCAGCGTTGCCAGGGGGGACAATCAGCCCCAGCATTTT.

This chain connects TRBV9 to TRBJ1-1; a weak D match, TRBD1 (5 bases). Trimming pared 1 base from V and 4 bases from J, leaving 8 bases between. The CDR3 has 13 residues. CDR1 and CDR2 (germline): SGDLS, YYNGEE. The CDR3 loop reads CASSVSGTTEAFF. CDR3 DNA: TGTGCCAGCAGCGTATCAGGGACCACTGAAGCTTTCTTT. Together with reference TRBV9 and TRBJ1-1, the CDR3 gives the full variable domain: DSGVTQTPKHLITATGQRVTLRCSPRSGDLSVYWYQQSLDQGLQFLIQYYNGEERAKGNILERFSAQQFPDLHSELNLSSLELGDSALYFCASSVSGTTEAFFGQGTRLTVV.

V and J are TRBV7-9 and TRBJ2-1, with a possible D match to TRBD1 (6 bases). The CDR3 sequence is 14 residues long. Trimming took 3 bases from V and 5 from J, leaving 11 bases between them. Germline CDR1 is SEHNR and CDR2 is FQNEAQ (reference sequence). DNA for the CDR3: TGTGCCAGCAGCTTTGCACAGGGCCACAATGAGCAGTTCTTC. Encoded protein: CASSFAQGHNEQFF.

V gene TRBV30 combines with J gene TRBJ1-4, with D possibly matching TRBD1 (6 bases). The V and J ends lost 2 bases and 11 bases respectively, with 12 bases between them. This CDR3 contains 12 residues. Per germline, CDR1 GTSNPN and CDR2 SVGIG (reference sequence). CDR3 bases: TGTGCCTGGAGTAACAGGGATTATAAACTGTTTTTT. Translating gives CAWSNRDYKLFF.

The chain links TRBV4-1 to TRBJ2-5; D could derive from TRBD1 or TRBD2 (7 bases each). V was trimmed by 4 bases and J by 1 base, leaving 19 bases between them. Germline values: CDR1 MGHRA, CDR2 YSYEKL. This CDR3 spans 17 amino acids. CDR3 DNA: TGCGCCAGCAGCCGCCAGGGGGGGAGGGACCCCCAAGAGACCCAGTACTTC. Translated, it gives CASSRQGGRDPQETQYF.

The chain combines TRBV3-1 with TRBJ1-3; D unclear. Germline CDR1 and CDR2: LGHDT and YNNKEL (reference sequence). The CDR3 extends over 15 amino acids. V lost 2 bases, J lost 0 bases, and 8 bases lay in between. DNA of the CDR3: TGTGCCAGCAGCCAACGTTACAACTCTGGAAACACCATATATTTT. This encodes CASSQRYNSGNTIYF.

The chain joins TRBV9 to TRBJ1-3; D unclear. V was pared by 0 bases and J by 0 bases, with 13 bases between. The CDR3 runs 17 residues. The germline V gene encodes CDR1 SGDLS and CDR2 YYNGEE. In nucleotides, the CDR3 is TGTGCCAGCAGCGTAGATTCGAGGAAGAGCTCTGGAAACACCATATATTTT. This encodes CASSVDSRKSSGNTIYF.

In its sample, this clonotype was seen once. The chain employs TRBV5-4 and TRBJ2-2; no firm D call. CDR1 SGHNT and CDR2 YYREEE come from the germline V gene (reference sequence). This CDR3 has 14 residues. Trimming left V 0 bases short and J 3 bases short, with 6 bases between. As DNA, the CDR3 is TGTGCCAGCAGCTTGGAAAGGTACACCGGGGAGCTGTTTTTT. This translates into CASSLERYTGELFF.

The chain couples TRBV12-3 or TRBV12-4 to TRBJ1-3; TRBD1 agrees at 7 bases. V shed 8 bases and J 7 bases; nucleotides not matched to a gene: 11. The length of the CDR3 is 14 residues. CDR3 in DNA: TGTGCCAGCGCCGGGACAGCTAGTTTGAACACCATATATTTT. This encodes CASAGTASLNTIYF.

The rearrangement links TRBV25-1 to TRBJ2-4; 7 bases align to TRBD1. From germline, CDR1 is MGHDK and CDR2 SYGVNS. CDR3 length: 14 residues. With V trimmed by 6 bases and J by 4 bases, 6 bases remained unmatched. In nucleotides, the CDR3 is TGTGCCAGCAGCCCCCCAGGGGGTAAAAACATTCAGTACTTC. This sequence encodes CASSPPGGKNIQYF.

This chain connects TRBV30 to TRBJ2-3; 10 positions match TRBD2. The germline CDR1 and CDR2 sequences are GTSNPN and SVGIG (reference sequence). Unmatched junction bases numbered 7, after V lost 1 base and J lost 6 bases. The CDR3 is made up of 15 amino acids. The CDR3 is CAWSEGLAGADTQYF. CDR3 coding DNA: TGTGCCTGGAGTGAGGGGCTAGCGGGAGCGGATACGCAGTATTTT.

The gene calls are TRBV5-1 and TRBJ2-7; no clear D gene. The CDR3 is 13 amino acids. CDR1 and CDR2 (germline): SGHRS, YFSETQ. Trimming pared 5 bases from V and 3 bases from J, leaving 12 bases between. CDR3 sequence reads: CASRETPDYEQYF. The CDR3 DNA reads as TGCGCCAGCAGGGAGACACCGGACTACGAGCAGTACTTC.

The chain uses TRBV7-9 and TRBJ2-5, with a tentative D call TRBD1 (5 bases). The germline V and J ends were trimmed by 1 base and 1 base, with 10 bases remaining between them. This CDR3 is 15 amino acids long. CDR1 is SEHNR and CDR2 is FQNEAQ in the germline V gene (reference sequence). This CDR3 is CASSLEGRVQETQYF. CDR3 DNA sequence: TGTGCCAGCAGCTTAGAGGGCAGGGTCCAAGAGACCCAGTACTTC.

The V and J genes are TRBV5-1 and TRBJ2-7, with D unclear. The CDR3 covers 15 residues. Germline lookup yields CDR1 SGHRS and CDR2 YFSETQ. V was shortened by 2 bases and J by 2 bases, with 14 bases between the two germline ends. The CDR3 here is CASSFNPPPTYEQYF. As DNA, the CDR3 is TGCGCCAGCAGCTTTAATCCCCCACCTACCTACGAGCAGTACTTC.

This rearrangement joins TRBV12-3 or TRBV12-4 to TRBJ2-2; TRBD2 aligns across 10 bases. The CDR3 is 20 residues long. The J segment lost 4 bases and the V segment lost 3 bases, leaving 17 bases of the junction unmatched. The DNA of the CDR3 is TGTGCCAGCAGTTTGGTCTCGGAGCCTAGCGGGAGAATGGGCACCGGGGAGCTGTTTTTT. It translates to CASSLVSEPSGRMGTGELFF.

This clonotype appeared once. This chain links TRBV12-3 or TRBV12-4 with TRBJ1-4, with 8 bases that match TRBD1. After removal of 5 bases from V and 8 bases from J, the junction contained 13 bases not matched to a gene. The CDR3 covers 16 residues. The CDR3 here is CASSRRGTGGKEKLFF. In DNA, the CDR3 is TGTGCCAGCAGTCGCCGGGGGACAGGAGGAAAAGAAAAACTGTTTTTT.

The CDR3 region has the DNA TGTGCCAGCAGCCAGGAATACACGAACACTGAAGCTTTCTTT. Its translation: CASSQEYTNTEAFF. The chain is built from TRBV3-1 and TRBJ1-1, with no clear D. Per the germline V gene, CDR1 is LGHDT and CDR2 is YNNKEL (reference sequence). The CDR3 loop spans 14 amino acids. Trimming left V 3 bases short and J 1 base short, with 9 bases between.